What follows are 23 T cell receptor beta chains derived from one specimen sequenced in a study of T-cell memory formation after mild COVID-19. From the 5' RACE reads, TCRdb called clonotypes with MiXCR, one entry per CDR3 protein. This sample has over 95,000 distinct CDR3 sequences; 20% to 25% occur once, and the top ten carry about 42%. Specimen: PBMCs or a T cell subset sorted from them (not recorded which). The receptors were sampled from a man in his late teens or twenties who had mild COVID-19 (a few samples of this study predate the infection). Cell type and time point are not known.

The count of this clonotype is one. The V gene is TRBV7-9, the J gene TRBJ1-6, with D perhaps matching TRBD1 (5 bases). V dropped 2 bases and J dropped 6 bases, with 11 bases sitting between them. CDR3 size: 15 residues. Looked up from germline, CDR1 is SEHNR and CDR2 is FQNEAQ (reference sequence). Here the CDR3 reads CASSLLRGPNSPLHF. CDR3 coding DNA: TGTGCCAGCAGCTTATTGAGGGGTCCTAATTCACCCCTCCACTTT.

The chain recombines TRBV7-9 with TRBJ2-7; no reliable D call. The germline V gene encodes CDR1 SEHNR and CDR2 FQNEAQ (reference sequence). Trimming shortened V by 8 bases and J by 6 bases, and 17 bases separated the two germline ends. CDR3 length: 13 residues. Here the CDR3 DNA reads TGTGCCAGCTCAGCTTCGGCCGGCAGCGAGCAGTACGTC. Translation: CASSASAGSEQYV.

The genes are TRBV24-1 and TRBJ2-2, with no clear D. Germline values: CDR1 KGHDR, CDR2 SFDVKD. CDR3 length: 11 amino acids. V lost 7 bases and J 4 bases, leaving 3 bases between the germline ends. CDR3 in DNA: TGTGCCACCAGGCGCACCGGGGAGCTGTTTTTT. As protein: CATRRTGELFF.

Here the CDR3 reads CASSHLGQGTVGNQPQHF. The CDR3 bases are TGTGCCAGCAGCCACCTGGGACAGGGAACGGTGGGCAATCAGCCCCAGCATTTT. J is TRBJ1-5 and V is TRBV4-2; 9 positions agree with TRBD1. The CDR3 has 18 residues. The germline gives CDR1 LGHNA, CDR2 YNFKEQ. V lost 3 bases to trimming and J lost 2 bases; unmatched junction nucleotides: 11.

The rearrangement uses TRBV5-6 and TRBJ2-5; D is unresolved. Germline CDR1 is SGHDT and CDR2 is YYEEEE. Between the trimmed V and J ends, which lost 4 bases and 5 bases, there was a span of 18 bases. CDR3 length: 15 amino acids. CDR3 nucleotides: TGTGCCAGCAGCCCCGGGTGGACGAACGGGGAGACCCAGTACTTC. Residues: CASSPGWTNGETQYF.

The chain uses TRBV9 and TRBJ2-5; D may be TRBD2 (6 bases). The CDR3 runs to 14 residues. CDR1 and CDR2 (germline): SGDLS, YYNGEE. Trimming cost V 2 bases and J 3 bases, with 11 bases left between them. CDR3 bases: TGTGCCAGCAGCGTGGGGTCGGGAGAAGAGACCCAGTACTTC. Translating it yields CASSVGSGEETQYF. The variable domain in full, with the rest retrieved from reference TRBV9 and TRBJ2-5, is DSGVTQTPKHLITATGQRVTLRCSPRSGDLSVYWYQQSLDQGLQFLIQYYNGEERAKGNILERFSAQQFPDLHSELNLSSLELGDSALYFCASSVGSGEETQYFGPGTRLLVL.

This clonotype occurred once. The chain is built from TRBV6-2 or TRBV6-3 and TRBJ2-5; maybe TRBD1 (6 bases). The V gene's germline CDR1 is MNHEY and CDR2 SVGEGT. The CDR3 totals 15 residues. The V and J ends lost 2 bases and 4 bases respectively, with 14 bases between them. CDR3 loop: CASSYAYRVGETQYF. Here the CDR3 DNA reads TGTGCCAGCAGTTACGCCTACAGGGTGGGAGAGACCCAGTACTTC.

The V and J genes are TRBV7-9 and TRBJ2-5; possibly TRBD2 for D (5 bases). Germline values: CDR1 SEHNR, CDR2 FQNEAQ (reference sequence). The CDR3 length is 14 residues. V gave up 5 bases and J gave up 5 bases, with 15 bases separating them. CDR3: CASSLLDPRETQYF. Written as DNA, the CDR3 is TGTGCCAGCAGCCTACTAGACCCTCGTGAGACCCAGTACTTC.

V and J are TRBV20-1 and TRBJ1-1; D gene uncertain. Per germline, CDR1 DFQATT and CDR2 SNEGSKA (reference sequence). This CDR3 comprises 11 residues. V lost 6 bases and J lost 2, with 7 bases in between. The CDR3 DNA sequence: TGCAGTGCAGAAGAAAACACTGAAGCTTTCTTT. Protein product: CSAEENTEAFF.

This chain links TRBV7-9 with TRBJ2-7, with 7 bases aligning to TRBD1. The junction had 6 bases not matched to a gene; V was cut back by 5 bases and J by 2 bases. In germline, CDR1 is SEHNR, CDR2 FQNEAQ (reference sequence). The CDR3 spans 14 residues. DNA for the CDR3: TGTGCCAGCAGCGACGACAGGGCTACCTACGAGCAGTACGTC. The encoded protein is CASSDDRATYEQYV.

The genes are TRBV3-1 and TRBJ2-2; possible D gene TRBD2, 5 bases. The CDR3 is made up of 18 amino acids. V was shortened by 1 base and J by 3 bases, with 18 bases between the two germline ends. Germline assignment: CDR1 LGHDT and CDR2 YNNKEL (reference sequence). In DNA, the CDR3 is TGTGCCAGCAGCCAAGTCGTCCCCGGGGAAAAGGACACCGGGGAGCTGTTTTTT. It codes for CASSQVVPGEKDTGELFF.

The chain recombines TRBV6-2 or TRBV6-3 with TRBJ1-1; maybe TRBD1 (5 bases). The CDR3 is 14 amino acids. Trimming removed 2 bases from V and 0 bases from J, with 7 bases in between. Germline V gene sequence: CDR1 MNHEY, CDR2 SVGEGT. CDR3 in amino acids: CASSYEGMNTEAFF. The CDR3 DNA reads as TGTGCCAGCAGTTACGAGGGGATGAACACTGAAGCTTTCTTT.

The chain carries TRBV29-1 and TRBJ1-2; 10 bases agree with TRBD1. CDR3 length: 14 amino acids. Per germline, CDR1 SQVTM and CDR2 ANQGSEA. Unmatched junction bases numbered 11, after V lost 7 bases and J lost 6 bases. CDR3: CSAEPGQGSDGYTF. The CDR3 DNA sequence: TGCAGCGCGGAACCGGGACAGGGGTCGGATGGCTACACCTTC.

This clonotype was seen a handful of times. CDR3 region: CASSSKSGELFF. The DNA for the CDR3 is TGTGCCAGCAGTTCGAAGTCCGGGGAGCTGTTTTTT. The V and J genes are TRBV12-3 or TRBV12-4 and TRBJ2-2; D not certain. This CDR3 region has 12 residues. The ends were cut back, 4 bases at V and 6 bases at J, with 6 bases in the middle.

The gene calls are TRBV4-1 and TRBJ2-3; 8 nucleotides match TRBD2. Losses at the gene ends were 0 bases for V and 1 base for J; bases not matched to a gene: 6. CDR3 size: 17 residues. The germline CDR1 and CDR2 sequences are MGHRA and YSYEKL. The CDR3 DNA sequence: TGCGCCAGCAGCCAAGAGGATGGAGCGGGGGGCACAGATACGCAGTATTTT. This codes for CASSQEDGAGGTDTQYF.

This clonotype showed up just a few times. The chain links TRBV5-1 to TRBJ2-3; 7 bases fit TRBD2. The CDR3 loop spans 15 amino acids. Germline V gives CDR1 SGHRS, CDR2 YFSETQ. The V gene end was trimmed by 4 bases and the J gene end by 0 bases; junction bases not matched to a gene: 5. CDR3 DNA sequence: TGCGCCAGCAGCCCGGGACTACGAAGCACAGATACGCAGTATTTT. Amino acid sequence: CASSPGLRSTDTQYF.

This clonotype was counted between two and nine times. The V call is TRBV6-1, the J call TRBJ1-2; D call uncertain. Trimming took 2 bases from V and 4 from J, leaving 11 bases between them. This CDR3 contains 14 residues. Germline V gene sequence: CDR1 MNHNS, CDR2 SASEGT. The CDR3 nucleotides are TGTGCCAGCAGTGAACAAAGGACGGCCTATGGCTACACCTTC. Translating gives CASSEQRTAYGYTF.

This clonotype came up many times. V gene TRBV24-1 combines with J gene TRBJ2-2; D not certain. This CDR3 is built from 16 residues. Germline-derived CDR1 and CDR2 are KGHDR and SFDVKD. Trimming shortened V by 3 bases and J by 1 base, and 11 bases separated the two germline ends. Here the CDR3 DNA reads TGTGCCACCAGTGATCTAGGCCCCGGGAACACCGGGGAGCTGTTTTTT. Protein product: CATSDLGPGNTGELFF.

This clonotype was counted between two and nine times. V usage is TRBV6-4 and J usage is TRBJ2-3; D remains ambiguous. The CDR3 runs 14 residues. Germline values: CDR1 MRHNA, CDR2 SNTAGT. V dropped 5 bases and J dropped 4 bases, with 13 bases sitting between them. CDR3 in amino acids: CASSSLARADTQYF. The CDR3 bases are TGTGCCAGCAGTTCCCTTGCACGGGCAGATACGCAGTATTTT.

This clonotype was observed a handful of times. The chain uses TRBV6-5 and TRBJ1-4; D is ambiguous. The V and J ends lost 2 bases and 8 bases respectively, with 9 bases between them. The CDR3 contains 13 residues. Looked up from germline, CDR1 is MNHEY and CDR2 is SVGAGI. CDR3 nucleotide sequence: TGTGCCAGCAGTTACGCCGGTCTGGAAAAACTGTTTTTT. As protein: CASSYAGLEKLFF.

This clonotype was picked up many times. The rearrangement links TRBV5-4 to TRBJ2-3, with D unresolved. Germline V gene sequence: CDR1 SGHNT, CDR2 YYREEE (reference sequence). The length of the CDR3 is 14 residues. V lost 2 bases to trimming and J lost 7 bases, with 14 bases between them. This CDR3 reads CASSFGPGMNTQYF. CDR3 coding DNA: TGTGCCAGCAGCTTCGGCCCAGGCATGAATACGCAGTATTTT.

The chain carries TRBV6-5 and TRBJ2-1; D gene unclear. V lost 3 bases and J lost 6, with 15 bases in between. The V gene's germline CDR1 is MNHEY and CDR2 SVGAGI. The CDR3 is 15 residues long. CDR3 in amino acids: CASSYRDGYPNEQFF. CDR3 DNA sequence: TGTGCCAGCAGTTATAGGGATGGGTATCCCAATGAGCAGTTCTTC.

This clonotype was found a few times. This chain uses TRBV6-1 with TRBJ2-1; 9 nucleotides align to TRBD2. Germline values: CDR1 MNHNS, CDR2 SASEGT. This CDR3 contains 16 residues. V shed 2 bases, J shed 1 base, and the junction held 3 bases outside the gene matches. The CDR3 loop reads CASSESAGGSYNEQFF. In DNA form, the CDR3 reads TGTGCCAGCAGTGAATCCGCGGGGGGGTCCTACAATGAGCAGTTCTTC.